This T cell receptor (beta chain) emerged from a study of blood T cell repertoires in COVID-19. Enrolled through a virtual design, the participants were between roughly 18 and 89 years of age and came from 24 US areas. TCRdb's table, derived via immunoSEQ multiplex PCR, lists solely in-frame clones and lacks some. The data contain just under 250,000 clones, roughly 90% of them singletons. Sequencing input: PBMCs or T cells enriched from blood (not recorded which). The TCR sequence derives from a woman in her 30s who had recovered from COVID-19.

The CDR3 is CASSLGPRTETDTQYF. CDR3 in DNA: TGTGCCAGCAGCTTAGGACCTCGGACAGAGACAGATACGCAGTATTTT. The V and J genes are TRBV9 and TRBJ2-3; weak D call: TRBD1 (6 bases). V was trimmed by 4 bases and J by 3 bases, leaving 18 bases between them. Germline CDR1 is SGDLS and CDR2 is YYNGEE. This CDR3 has 16 amino acids.